A selection of T cell receptor beta chains follows, all from one sample in a study of T cell responses to AZD1222 COVID-19 vaccine. Clones were read by immunoSEQ multiplex PCR, and TCRdb kept only the in-frame ones, dropping some. The table has about 120,000 clones, roughly 90% seen once. The sequenced sample was peripheral blood, obtained on day 0 of AZD1222 vaccination. Source of these receptors: an adult in good health. The CDR3 runs from the conserved cysteine through the conserved F or W. A D gene is named only where the DNA matches it firmly. Size is stated for part of the rows, as once, few or many counts, or as a class when the clone is expanded.

V gene: TRBV18; CDR3 length: 15; J gene: TRBJ2-7; clone size: .; D gene: .; CDR3 protein: CASSPGLGFLDEQYF; CDR3 DNA: TGTGCCAGCTCACCAGGTTTAGGATTTCTCGACGAGCAGTACTTC
V gene: TRBV10-1; CDR3 length: 14; J gene: TRBJ2-7; clone size: once; D gene: .; CDR3 protein: CASSGTYSSYEQYF; CDR3 DNA: TGCGCCAGCAGTGGGACATATAGCTCCTACGAGCAGTACTTC
V gene: TRBV7-3; CDR3 length: 15; J gene: TRBJ1-1; clone size: .; D gene: .; CDR3 protein: CASSLTPGVNTEAFF; CDR3 DNA: TGTGCCAGCAGCCTAACCCCGGGGGTGAACACTGAAGCTTTCTTT
V gene: TRBV2; CDR3 length: 14; J gene: TRBJ1-5; clone size: .; D gene: TRBD1; CDR3 protein: CASSRQGAYQPQHF; CDR3 DNA: TGTGCCAGCAGCCGACAGGGGGCTTACCAGCCCCAGCATTTT
V gene: TRBV19; CDR3 length: 13; J gene: TRBJ2-1; clone size: once; D gene: .; CDR3 protein: CASRSGRDRAQFF; CDR3 DNA: TGTGCCAGTAGGTCGGGGCGGGATAGGGCGCAGTTCTTC
V gene: TRBV4-1; CDR3 length: 16; J gene: TRBJ1-5; clone size: once; D gene: .; CDR3 protein: CASSQDPRVGNQPQHF; CDR3 DNA: TGCGCCAGCAGCCAAGATCCAAGGGTAGGGAATCAGCCCCAGCATTTT
V gene: TRBV2; CDR3 length: 15; J gene: TRBJ2-3; clone size: .; D gene: .; CDR3 protein: CASSEQGMGTDTQYF; CDR3 DNA: TGTGCCAGCAGTGAACAGGGGATGGGCACAGATACGCAGTATTTT
V gene: TRBV19; CDR3 length: 13; J gene: TRBJ1-2; clone size: .; D gene: .; CDR3 protein: CASSREPNYGYTF; CDR3 DNA: TGTGCCAGTAGTAGGGAGCCTAACTATGGCTACACCTTC
V gene: TRBV28; CDR3 length: 13; J gene: TRBJ1-1; clone size: .; D gene: .; CDR3 protein: CASMKGLNTEAFF; CDR3 DNA: TGTGCCAGCATGAAGGGACTGAACACTGAAGCTTTCTTT
V gene: TRBV5-1; CDR3 length: 14; J gene: TRBJ1-2; clone size: .; D gene: .; CDR3 protein: CASSLGGANYGYTF; CDR3 DNA: TGCGCCAGCAGCTTGGGTGGGGCTAACTATGGCTACACCTTC
V gene: TRBV7-9; CDR3 length: 14; J gene: TRBJ1-6; clone size: .; D gene: .; CDR3 protein: CASSLGQRLSPLHF; CDR3 DNA: TGTGCCAGCAGCTTAGGCCAGAGACTATCACCCCTCCACTTT
V gene: TRBV28; CDR3 length: 13; J gene: TRBJ2-7; clone size: .; D gene: .; CDR3 protein: CASRRNTRDEQYF; CDR3 DNA: TGTGCCAGCAGGCGGAATACTAGGGACGAGCAGTACTTC
V gene: TRBV7-9; CDR3 length: 15; J gene: TRBJ2-1; clone size: .; D gene: TRBD1; CDR3 protein: CASSYGQGRGDEQFF; CDR3 DNA: TGTGCCAGCAGCTACGGACAGGGGCGCGGGGATGAGCAGTTCTTC
V gene: TRBV12-3/TRBV12-4; CDR3 length: 13; J gene: TRBJ2-1; clone size: .; D gene: .; CDR3 protein: CASSLGAYNEQFF; CDR3 DNA: TGTGCCAGCAGTTTGGGGGCCTACAATGAGCAGTTCTTC
V gene: TRBV5-5; CDR3 length: 18; J gene: TRBJ2-5; clone size: .; D gene: TRBD1; CDR3 protein: CASSPSRNPGQGQETQYF; CDR3 DNA: TGTGCCAGCAGCCCCAGTAGAAACCCGGGACAGGGACAAGAGACCCAGTACTTC
V gene: TRBV29-1; CDR3 length: 13; J gene: TRBJ1-1; clone size: .; D gene: .; CDR3 protein: CSVEERAPAEAFF; CDR3 DNA: TGCAGCGTTGAAGAGAGGGCCCCAGCTGAAGCTTTCTTT
V gene: TRBV9; CDR3 length: 17; J gene: TRBJ2-2; clone size: once; D gene: TRBD2; CDR3 protein: CASSVKLAGDQVGELFF; CDR3 DNA: TGTGCCAGCAGCGTAAAGCTAGCGGGGGACCAGGTCGGGGAGCTGTTTTTT
V gene: TRBV9; CDR3 length: 17; J gene: TRBJ2-2; clone size: .; D gene: .; CDR3 protein: CASSVWSGPLGTGELFF; CDR3 DNA: TGTGCCAGCAGCGTTTGGAGTGGGCCGCTGGGCACCGGGGAGCTGTTTTTT
V gene: TRBV13; CDR3 length: 14; J gene: TRBJ1-2; clone size: .; D gene: .; CDR3 protein: CASSSPTDPYGYTF; CDR3 DNA: TGTGCCAGCAGCTCCCCGACAGATCCCTATGGCTACACCTTC
V gene: TRBV5-1; CDR3 length: 10; J gene: TRBJ1-1; clone size: .; D gene: .; CDR3 protein: CASRVGEAFF; CDR3 DNA: TGCGCCAGCAGGGTTGGGGAAGCTTTCTTT